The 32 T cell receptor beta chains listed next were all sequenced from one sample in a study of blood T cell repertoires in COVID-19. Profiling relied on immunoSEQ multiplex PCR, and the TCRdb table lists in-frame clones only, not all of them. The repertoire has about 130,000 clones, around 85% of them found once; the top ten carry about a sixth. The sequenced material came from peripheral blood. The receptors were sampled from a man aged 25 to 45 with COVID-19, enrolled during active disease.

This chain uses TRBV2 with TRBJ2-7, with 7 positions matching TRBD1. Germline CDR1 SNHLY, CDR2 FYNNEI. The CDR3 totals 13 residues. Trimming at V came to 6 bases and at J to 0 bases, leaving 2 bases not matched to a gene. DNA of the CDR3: TGTGCCAGCAGAGGGGACAGCTCCTACGAGCAGTACTTC. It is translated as CASRGDSSYEQYF.

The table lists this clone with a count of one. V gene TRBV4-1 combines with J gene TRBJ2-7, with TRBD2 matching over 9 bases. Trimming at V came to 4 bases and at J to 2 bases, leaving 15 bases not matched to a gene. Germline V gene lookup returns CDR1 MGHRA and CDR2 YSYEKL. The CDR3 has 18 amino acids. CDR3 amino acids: CASSLIYTGLAETYEQYF. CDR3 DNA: TGCGCCAGCAGCCTCATCTACACGGGACTAGCTGAGACCTACGAGCAGTACTTC.

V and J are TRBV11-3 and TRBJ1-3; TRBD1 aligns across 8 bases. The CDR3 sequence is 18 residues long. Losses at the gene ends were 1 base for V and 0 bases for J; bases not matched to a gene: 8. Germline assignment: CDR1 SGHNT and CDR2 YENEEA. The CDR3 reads CASSLGSGTGLSGNTIYF. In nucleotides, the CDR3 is TGTGCCAGCAGCTTAGGCTCCGGGACAGGCCTCTCTGGAAACACCATATATTTT.

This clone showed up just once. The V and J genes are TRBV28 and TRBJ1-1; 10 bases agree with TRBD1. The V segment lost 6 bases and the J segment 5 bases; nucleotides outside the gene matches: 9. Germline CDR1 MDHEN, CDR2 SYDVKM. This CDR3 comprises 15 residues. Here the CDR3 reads CASSPGGQGNTEAFF. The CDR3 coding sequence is TGTGCCAGCAGCCCCGGGGGACAGGGGAATACTGAAGCTTTCTTT.

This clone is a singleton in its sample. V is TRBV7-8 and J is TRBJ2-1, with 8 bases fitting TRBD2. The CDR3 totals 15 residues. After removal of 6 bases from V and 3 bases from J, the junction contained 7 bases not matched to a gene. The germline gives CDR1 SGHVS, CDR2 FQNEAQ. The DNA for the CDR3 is TGTGCCAGCAGTTATACTAGCGGCTTCTACAATGAGCAGTTCTTC. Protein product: CASSYTSGFYNEQFF.

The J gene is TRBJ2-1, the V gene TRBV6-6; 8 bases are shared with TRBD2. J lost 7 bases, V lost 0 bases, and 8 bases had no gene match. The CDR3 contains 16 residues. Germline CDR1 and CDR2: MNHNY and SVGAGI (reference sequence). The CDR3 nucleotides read TGTGCCAGCAGTTACTCCGAGCGGGGGCCGGGGAATGAGCAGTTCTTC. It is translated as CASSYSERGPGNEQFF.

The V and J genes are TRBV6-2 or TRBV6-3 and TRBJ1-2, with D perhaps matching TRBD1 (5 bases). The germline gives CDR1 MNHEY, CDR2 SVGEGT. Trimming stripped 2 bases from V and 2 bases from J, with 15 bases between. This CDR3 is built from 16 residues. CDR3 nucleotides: TGTGCCAGCAGTTACCAACCAGGGCCCATGAACTATGGCTACACCTTC. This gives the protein CASSYQPGPMNYGYTF.

In nucleotides, the CDR3 is TGTGCCCGTGGCAGGGGACGTACCGGGGAGCTGTTTTTT. This encodes CARGRGRTGELFF. This chain joins TRBV27 and TRBJ2-2, with D perhaps TRBD1 (6 bases). This CDR3 spans 13 amino acids. CDR1 and CDR2 (germline): MNHEY, SMNVEV (reference sequence). V was pared by 11 bases and J by 5 bases, with 15 bases between.

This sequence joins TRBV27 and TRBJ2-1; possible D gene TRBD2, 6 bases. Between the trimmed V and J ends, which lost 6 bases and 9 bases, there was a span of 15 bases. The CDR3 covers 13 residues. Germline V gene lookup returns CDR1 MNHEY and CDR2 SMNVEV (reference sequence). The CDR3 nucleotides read TGTGCCAGCAGCCTGACTAGTAGTGGTGAGCAGTTCTTC. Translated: CASSLTSSGEQFF.

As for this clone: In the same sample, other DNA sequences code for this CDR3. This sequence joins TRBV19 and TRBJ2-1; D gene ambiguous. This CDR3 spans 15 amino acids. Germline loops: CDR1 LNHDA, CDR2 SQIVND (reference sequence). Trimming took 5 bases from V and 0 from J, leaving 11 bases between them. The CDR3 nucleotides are TGTGCCAGTAGTTCAAGACTGCACTCCTACAATGAGCAGTTCTTC. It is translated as CASSSRLHSYNEQFF.

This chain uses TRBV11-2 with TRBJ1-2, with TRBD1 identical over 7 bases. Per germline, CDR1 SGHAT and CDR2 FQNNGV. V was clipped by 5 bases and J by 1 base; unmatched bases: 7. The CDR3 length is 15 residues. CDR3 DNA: TGTGCCAGCAGCGTCCGACAGGGAGTTAACTATGGCTACACCTTC. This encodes CASSVRQGVNYGYTF.

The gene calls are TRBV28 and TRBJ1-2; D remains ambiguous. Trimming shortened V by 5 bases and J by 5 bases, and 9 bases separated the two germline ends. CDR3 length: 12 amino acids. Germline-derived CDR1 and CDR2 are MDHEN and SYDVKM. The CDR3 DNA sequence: TGTGCCAGCAGTCAGACGGGATATGGCTACACCTTC. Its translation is CASSQTGYGYTF.

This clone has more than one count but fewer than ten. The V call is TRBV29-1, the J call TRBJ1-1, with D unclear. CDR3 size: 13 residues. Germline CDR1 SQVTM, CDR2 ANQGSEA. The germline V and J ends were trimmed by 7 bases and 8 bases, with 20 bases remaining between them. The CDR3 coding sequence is TGCAGCGCCCTAACCATTGAGGTAGTAGAAGCTTTCTTT. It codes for CSALTIEVVEAFF.

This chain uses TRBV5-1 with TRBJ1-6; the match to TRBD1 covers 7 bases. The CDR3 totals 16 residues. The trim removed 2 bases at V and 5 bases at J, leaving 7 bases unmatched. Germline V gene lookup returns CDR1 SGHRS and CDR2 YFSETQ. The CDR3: CASSFTGDLNNSPLHF. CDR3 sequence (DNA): TGCGCCAGCAGCTTTACAGGGGACCTAAATAATTCACCCCTCCACTTT.

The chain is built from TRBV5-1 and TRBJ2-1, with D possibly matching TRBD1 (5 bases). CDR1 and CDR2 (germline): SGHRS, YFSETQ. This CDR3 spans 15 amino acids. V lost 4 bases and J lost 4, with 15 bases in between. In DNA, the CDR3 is TGCGCCAGCAGCCACGACGAGACAGTGTACAATGAGCAGTTCTTC. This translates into CASSHDETVYNEQFF. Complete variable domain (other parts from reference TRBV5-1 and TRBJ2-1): KAGVTQTPRYLIKTRGQQVTLSCSPISGHRSVSWYQQTPGQGLQFLFEYFSETQRNKGNFPGRFSGRQFSNSRSEMNVSTLELGDSALYLCASSHDETVYNEQFFGPGTRLTVL.

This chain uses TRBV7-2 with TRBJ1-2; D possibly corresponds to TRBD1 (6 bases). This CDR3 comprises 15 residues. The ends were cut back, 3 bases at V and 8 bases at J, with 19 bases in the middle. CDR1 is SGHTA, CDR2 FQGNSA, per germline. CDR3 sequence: CASSLDPGVGRGYTF. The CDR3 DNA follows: TGTGCCAGCAGCTTGGATCCAGGGGTCGGCCGAGGCTACACCTTC.

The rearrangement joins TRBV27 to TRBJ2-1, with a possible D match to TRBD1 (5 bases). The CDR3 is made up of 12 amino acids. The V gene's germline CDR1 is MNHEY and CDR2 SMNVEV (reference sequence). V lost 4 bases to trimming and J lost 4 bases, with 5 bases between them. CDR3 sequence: CASSSGYNEQFF. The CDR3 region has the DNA TGTGCCAGCAGTTCAGGGTACAATGAGCAGTTCTTC.

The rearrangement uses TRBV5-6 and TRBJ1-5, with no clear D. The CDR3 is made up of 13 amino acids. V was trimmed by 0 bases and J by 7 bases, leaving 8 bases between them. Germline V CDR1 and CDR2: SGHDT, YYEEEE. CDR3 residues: CASSLGGGQPQHF. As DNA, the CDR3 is TGTGCCAGCAGCTTGGGCGGAGGGCAGCCCCAGCATTTT.

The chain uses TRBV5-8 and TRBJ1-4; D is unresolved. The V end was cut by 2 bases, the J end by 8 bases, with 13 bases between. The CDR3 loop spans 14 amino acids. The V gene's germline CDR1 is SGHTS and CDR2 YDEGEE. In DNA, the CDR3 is TGTGCCAGCAGCTTCTATTTGATGAAGGAAAAACTGTTTTTT. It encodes CASSFYLMKEKLFF.

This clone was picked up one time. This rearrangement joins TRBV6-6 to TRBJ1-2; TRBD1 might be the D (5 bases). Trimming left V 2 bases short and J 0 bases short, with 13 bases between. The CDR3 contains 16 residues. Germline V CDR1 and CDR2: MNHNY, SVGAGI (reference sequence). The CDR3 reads CASSYNRRSANYGYTF. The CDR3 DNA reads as TGTGCCAGCAGTTACAACAGGCGTTCAGCTAACTATGGCTACACCTTC.

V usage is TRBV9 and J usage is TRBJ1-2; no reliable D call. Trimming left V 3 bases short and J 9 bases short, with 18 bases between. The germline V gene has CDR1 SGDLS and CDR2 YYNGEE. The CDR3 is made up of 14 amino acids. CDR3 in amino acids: CASSGQEPVVSYTF. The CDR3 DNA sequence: TGTGCCAGCAGCGGTCAAGAACCGGTAGTAAGCTACACCTTC.

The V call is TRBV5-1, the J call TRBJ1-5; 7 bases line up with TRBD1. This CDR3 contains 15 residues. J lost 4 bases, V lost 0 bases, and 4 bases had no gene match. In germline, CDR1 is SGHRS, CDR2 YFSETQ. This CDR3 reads CASSLGTGQNQPQHF. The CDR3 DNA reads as TGCGCCAGCAGCTTGGGGACAGGACAAAATCAGCCCCAGCATTTT.

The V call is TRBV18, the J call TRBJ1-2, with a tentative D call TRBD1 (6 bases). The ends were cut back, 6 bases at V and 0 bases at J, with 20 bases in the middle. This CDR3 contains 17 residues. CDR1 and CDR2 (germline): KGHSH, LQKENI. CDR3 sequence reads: CASSLNGGATANYGYTF. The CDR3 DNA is TGTGCCAGCTCGCTAAACGGGGGGGCCACCGCTAACTATGGCTACACCTTC.

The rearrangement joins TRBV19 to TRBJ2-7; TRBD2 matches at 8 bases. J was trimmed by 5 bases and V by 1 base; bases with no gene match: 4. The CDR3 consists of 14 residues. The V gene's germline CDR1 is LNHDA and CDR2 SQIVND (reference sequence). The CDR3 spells CASSIAAGEDEQYF. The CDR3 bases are TGTGCCAGTAGTATAGCAGCGGGAGAGGACGAGCAGTACTTC.

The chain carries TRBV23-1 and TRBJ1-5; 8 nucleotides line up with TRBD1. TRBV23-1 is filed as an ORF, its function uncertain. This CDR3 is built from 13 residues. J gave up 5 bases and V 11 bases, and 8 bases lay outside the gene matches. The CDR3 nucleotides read TGCGCCGGGTGTTCGACAGGGGATCAGCCCCAGCATTTT. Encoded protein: CAGCSTGDQPQHF.

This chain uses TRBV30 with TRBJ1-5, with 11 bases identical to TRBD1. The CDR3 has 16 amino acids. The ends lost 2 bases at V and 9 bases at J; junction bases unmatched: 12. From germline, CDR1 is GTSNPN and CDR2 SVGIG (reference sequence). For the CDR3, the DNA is TGTGCCTGGAGTTACCTCCCGGGACAGGGGGATCCGCCCCAGCATTTT. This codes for CAWSYLPGQGDPPQHF.

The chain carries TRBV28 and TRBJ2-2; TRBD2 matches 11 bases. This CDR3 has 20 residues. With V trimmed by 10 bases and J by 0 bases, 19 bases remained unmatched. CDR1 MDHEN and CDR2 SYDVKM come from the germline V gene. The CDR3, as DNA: TGTGCCACCCATGGCCGACTAGCGGGAAATGAAAGAGCGAACACCGGGGAGCTGTTTTTT. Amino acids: CATHGRLAGNERANTGELFF.

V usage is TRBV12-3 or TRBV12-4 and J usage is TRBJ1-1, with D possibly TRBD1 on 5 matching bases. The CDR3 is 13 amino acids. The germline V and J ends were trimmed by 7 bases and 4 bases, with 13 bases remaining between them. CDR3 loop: CASNQGVATEAFF. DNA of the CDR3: TGTGCCAGCAATCAAGGGGTTGCCACTGAAGCTTTCTTT.

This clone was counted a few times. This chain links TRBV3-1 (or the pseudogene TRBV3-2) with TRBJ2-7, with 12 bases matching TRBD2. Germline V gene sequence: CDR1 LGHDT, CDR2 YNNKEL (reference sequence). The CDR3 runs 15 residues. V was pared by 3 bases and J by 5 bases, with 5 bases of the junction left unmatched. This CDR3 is CASSQGLAGFHEQYF. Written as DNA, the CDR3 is TGTGCCAGCAGCCAGGGACTAGCGGGCTTTCACGAGCAGTACTTC.

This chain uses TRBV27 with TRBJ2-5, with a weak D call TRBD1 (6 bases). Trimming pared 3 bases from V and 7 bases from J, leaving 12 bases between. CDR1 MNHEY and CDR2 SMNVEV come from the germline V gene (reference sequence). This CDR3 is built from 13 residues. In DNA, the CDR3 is TGTGCCAGCAGTTTGGTCCCCAGGGGGACCCAGTACTTC. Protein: CASSLVPRGTQYF.

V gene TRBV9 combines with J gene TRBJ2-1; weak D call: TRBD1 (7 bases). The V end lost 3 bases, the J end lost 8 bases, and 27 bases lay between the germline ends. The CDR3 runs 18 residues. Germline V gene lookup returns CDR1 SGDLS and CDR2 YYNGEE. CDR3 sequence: CASSEGLGGPGGRDEQFF. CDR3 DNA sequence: TGTGCCAGCAGCGAGGGCCTAGGGGGCCCCGGGGGTCGCGATGAGCAGTTCTTC.

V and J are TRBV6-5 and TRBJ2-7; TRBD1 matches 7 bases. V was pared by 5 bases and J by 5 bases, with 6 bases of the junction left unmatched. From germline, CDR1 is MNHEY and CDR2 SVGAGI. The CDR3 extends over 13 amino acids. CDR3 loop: CASSKNRGHEQYF. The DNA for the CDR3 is TGTGCCAGCAGTAAAAACAGGGGACACGAGCAGTACTTC.